A single sample is the source of the 27 T cell receptor beta chains below, sequenced in a study of cytomegalovirus exposure and HLA in healthy donors. The PCR used 60 Vbeta and 13 Jbeta primers. The assay was immunoSEQ multiplex PCR, and TCRdb's table has in-frame clones only and misses some. The sample has some 140,000 clones; around 80% are singletons. Source material: PBMCs. The receptors were gathered from a man aged 30 to 39 in good health and CMV-seronegative.

The V gene is TRBV6-5, the J gene TRBJ1-4, with 9 bases identical to TRBD1. This CDR3 comprises 14 residues. The germline gives CDR1 MNHEY, CDR2 SVGAGI. J was trimmed by 7 bases and V by 7 bases; bases with no gene match: 7. The CDR3 sequence is CASNTGGSGEKLFF. CDR3 DNA sequence: TGTGCCAGCAATACAGGGGGCAGCGGTGAAAAACTGTTTTTT.

This chain joins TRBV7-8 and TRBJ2-3; 8 bases agree with TRBD2. Germline lookup yields CDR1 SGHVS and CDR2 FQNEAQ. The J segment lost 11 bases and the V segment lost 5 bases, leaving 18 bases of the junction unmatched. The CDR3 runs 16 residues. The CDR3 spells CASSPRRVSGDRKQYF. Written as DNA, the CDR3 is TGTGCCAGCAGCCCCCGTCGGGTTAGCGGGGACCGTAAGCAGTATTTT. The whole variable domain, filled in from reference TRBV7-8 and TRBJ2-3, reads GAGVSQSPRYKVAKRGQDVALRCDPISGHVSLFWYQQALGQGPEFLTYFQNEAQLDKSGLPSDRFFAERPEGSVSTLKIQRTQQEDSAVYLCASSPRRVSGDRKQYFGPGTRLTVL.

Only one count was recorded for this clone. The gene calls are TRBV2 and TRBJ2-2; D is possibly TRBD1 (5 bases). V dropped 7 bases and J dropped 6 bases, with 15 bases sitting between them. In germline, CDR1 is SNHLY, CDR2 FYNNEI. CDR3 length: 14 amino acids. The CDR3 is CASIEITGSGELFF. The CDR3 DNA reads as TGTGCCAGCATCGAGATAACAGGATCCGGGGAGCTGTTTTTT.

The CDR3 loop is CASSPPHSYGYTF. DNA for the CDR3: TGTGCCAGCTCACCACCCCACTCTTATGGCTACACCTTC. The genes are TRBV18 and TRBJ1-2, with D uncertain. V was shortened by 0 bases and J by 5 bases, with 7 bases between the two germline ends. There are 13 residues in the CDR3. Germline lookup yields CDR1 KGHSH and CDR2 LQKENI.

The V call is TRBV19, the J call TRBJ2-3; 9 nucleotides agree with TRBD2. V lost 1 base to trimming and J lost 3 bases; unmatched junction nucleotides: 2. The CDR3 consists of 15 residues. CDR1 LNHDA and CDR2 SQIVND come from the germline V gene (reference sequence). The CDR3 DNA is TGTGCCAGTAGTATAGGGGCGGGAGGGACAGATACGCAGTATTTT. Residues: CASSIGAGGTDTQYF.

This chain connects TRBV6-5 to TRBJ1-1; TRBD1 matches 9 bases. J lost 6 bases, V lost 5 bases, and 10 bases had no gene match. The CDR3 consists of 15 residues. Per the germline V gene, CDR1 is MNHEY and CDR2 is SVGAGI. This CDR3 reads CASSRQTGGISEAFF. The CDR3 nucleotides read TGTGCCAGCAGTCGACAGACAGGGGGTATCTCTGAAGCTTTCTTT.

J is TRBJ1-1 and V is TRBV5-1, with a weak D call TRBD1 (5 bases). CDR3 length: 14 amino acids. V was pared by 6 bases and J by 7 bases, with 19 bases between. Germline CDR1 reads SGHRS; CDR2 reads YFSETQ. CDR3 in DNA: TGCGCCAGCACCTCCGGGGGGGTAGAGGGTGAAGCTTTCTTT. Translation gives CASTSGGVEGEAFF.

The chain uses TRBV28 and TRBJ2-5, with 7 nucleotides matching TRBD1. The CDR3 is made up of 12 amino acids. V gave up 5 bases and J gave up 10 bases; unmatched junction bases: 7. Per the germline V gene, CDR1 is MDHEN and CDR2 is SYDVKM. This CDR3 is CASSTGAGHQYF. Here the CDR3 DNA reads TGTGCCAGCAGTACAGGGGCTGGTCACCAGTACTTC.

The chain uses TRBV12-5 and TRBJ2-7; D perhaps matches TRBD1 (7 bases). Germline V gives CDR1 LGHNT, CDR2 FRNRAP. The CDR3 consists of 13 residues. Trimming removed 3 bases from V and 7 bases from J, with 13 bases in between. CDR3 sequence reads: CASGFRTGGEQYF. The DNA for the CDR3 is TGTGCTAGTGGTTTCAGGACAGGAGGGGAGCAGTACTTC.

CDR3 nucleotide sequence: TGTGCCAGCAGAGCTCCGGGAGGGTGGGGGGAGCTGTTTTTT. As protein: CASRAPGGWGELFF. The genes are TRBV28 and TRBJ2-2; 8 nucleotides match TRBD2. Germline-derived CDR1 and CDR2 are MDHEN and SYDVKM. V was clipped by 6 bases and J by 8 bases; unmatched bases: 8. The CDR3 runs 14 residues.

This clone came up a few times. The V call is TRBV5-6, the J call TRBJ2-7; no definite D call. Germline CDR1 and CDR2: SGHDT and YYEEEE. V dropped 3 bases and J dropped 7 bases, with 20 bases sitting between them. This CDR3 spans 15 amino acids. Written as DNA, the CDR3 is TGTGCCAGCAGCTCCCAGGCCCTCAACCCCCGGGAGCAGTACTTC. It codes for CASSSQALNPREQYF.

In its sample, this clone was seen once. V is TRBV6-5 and J is TRBJ1-1; 9 nucleotides match TRBD1. The CDR3 spans 13 residues. Germline CDR1 reads MNHEY; CDR2 reads SVGAGI. J lost 7 bases, V lost 6 bases, and 6 bases had no gene match. The CDR3 coding sequence is TGTGCCAGCAGCTGGGACAGGGCAGGTGAAGCTTTCTTT. As protein: CASSWDRAGEAFF.

The gene calls are TRBV29-1 and TRBJ1-2; no reliable D call. The germline CDR1 and CDR2 sequences are SQVTM and ANQGSEA. The ends were cut back, 5 bases at V and 9 bases at J, with 19 bases in the middle. CDR3 length: 13 amino acids. CDR3 amino acids: CSVLEALLSRYTF. The CDR3 DNA reads as TGCAGCGTTTTGGAGGCCTTACTATCGCGCTACACCTTC.

The genes are TRBV10-3 and TRBJ2-3; TRBD2 agrees at 9 bases. Trimming at V came to 4 bases and at J to 4 bases, leaving 12 bases not matched to a gene. Germline CDR1 is ENHRY and CDR2 is SYGVKD. There are 17 residues in the CDR3. The DNA of the CDR3 is TGTGCCATCAGTGCCCTTAATAGCGGGAGAGACGCAGATACGCAGTATTTT. This translates into CAISALNSGRDADTQYF.

The V gene is TRBV7-2, the J gene TRBJ1-1, with D possibly TRBD1 on 5 matching bases. This CDR3 spans 16 amino acids. The V gene's germline CDR1 is SGHTA and CDR2 FQGNSA. V lost 5 bases and J 2 bases, leaving 18 bases between the germline ends. The CDR3 region is CASSKGGAGLNTEAFF. Here the CDR3 DNA reads TGTGCCAGCAGCAAAGGAGGGGCAGGGCTAAACACTGAAGCTTTCTTT.

This rearrangement joins TRBV21-1 to TRBJ2-7; TRBD1 is the table's D call, not checked against the DNA. TRBV21-1 counts as a pseudogene. The CDR3 is 17 residues long. DNA of the CDR3: TGTGCCAGCAGCGAGGTTCCCCAGGACAGGGGTATCGGCGAGCAGTACTTC. Translated: CASSEVPQDRGIGEQYF.

This clone was counted a few times. The chain is built from TRBV5-4 and TRBJ1-3; D perhaps matches TRBD1 (5 bases). CDR3 length: 15 amino acids. Trimming cost V 2 bases and J 0 bases, with 9 bases left between them. The germline CDR1 and CDR2 sequences are SGHNT and YYREEE (reference sequence). CDR3 in amino acids: CASSFQGISGNTIYF. The CDR3 DNA follows: TGTGCCAGCAGCTTTCAGGGAATCTCTGGAAACACCATATATTTT.

This clone was seen only a few times. The genes are TRBV7-2 and TRBJ2-3; D is unclear. Germline V CDR1 and CDR2: SGHTA, FQGNSA. The CDR3 sequence is 12 residues long. Trimming left V 4 bases short and J 6 bases short, with 8 bases between. For the CDR3, the DNA is TGTGCCAGCAGCTCCTATCTTGATACGCAGTATTTT. It specifies CASSSYLDTQYF.

The rearrangement joins TRBV29-1 to TRBJ1-4; 9 bases are shared with TRBD1. Germline CDR1 and CDR2: SQVTM and ANQGSEA. CDR3 length: 14 amino acids. The ends lost 8 bases at V and 8 bases at J; junction bases unmatched: 12. CDR3 DNA: TGCAGCTTCGCCCTGGGACAGGGTGAGGAAAAACTGTTTTTT. Its translation: CSFALGQGEEKLFF.

The chain recombines TRBV7-9 with TRBJ2-1; weak D call: TRBD2 (6 bases). V was cut by 2 bases and J by 3 bases, with 11 bases left in between. This CDR3 contains 15 residues. CDR1 and CDR2 from the germline V gene are SEHNR and FQNEAQ (reference sequence). DNA of the CDR3: TGTGCCAGCAGCTTATTGGAGGGGAACTACAATGAGCAGTTCTTC. Amino acid sequence: CASSLLEGNYNEQFF.

The genes are TRBV13 and TRBJ1-1; no definite D call. The V end lost 7 bases, the J end lost 7 bases, and 13 bases lay between the germline ends. This CDR3 has 12 residues. Germline CDR1 and CDR2: PRHDT and FYEKMQ (reference sequence). CDR3 coding DNA: TGTGCCAGCACCCCGGCGGGGAGTGAAGCTTTCTTT. Translation: CASTPAGSEAFF.

The chain couples TRBV18 to TRBJ2-5; the D is unclear. The CDR3 consists of 12 residues. V lost 2 bases, J lost 4 bases, and 5 bases lay in between. Germline V gene lookup returns CDR1 KGHSH and CDR2 LQKENI. The CDR3 DNA sequence: TGTGCCAGCTCACCAGAGAGAGAGACCCAGTACTTC. This encodes CASSPERETQYF. Together with reference TRBV18 and TRBJ2-5, the CDR3 gives the full variable domain: NAGVMQNPRHLVRRRGQEARLRCSPMKGHSHVYWYRQLPEEGLKFMVYLQKENIIDESGMPKERFSAEFPKEGPSILRIQQVVRGDSAAYFCASSPERETQYFGPGTRLLVL.

The rearrangement joins TRBV25-1 to TRBJ1-2, with TRBD1 matching over 8 bases. Trimming cost V 8 bases and J 8 bases; bases outside gene matches: 4. Germline V gene data show CDR1 as MGHDK and CDR2 as SYGVNS. The CDR3 is made up of 11 amino acids. The CDR3 nucleotides read TGTGCCAGCGGACAGGGTAGGGGCTACACCTTC. Translation gives CASGQGRGYTF.

DNA for the CDR3: TGTGCCAGCAGCCCGACAGGGGGCCCATCTGGAAACACCATATATTTT. This encodes CASSPTGGPSGNTIYF. The rearrangement joins TRBV7-9 to TRBJ1-3; 10 nucleotides align to TRBD1. V was pared by 5 bases and J by 1 base, with 5 bases of the junction left unmatched. Germline CDR1 SEHNR, CDR2 FQNEAQ (reference sequence). The CDR3 spans 16 residues.

This rearrangement joins TRBV7-6 to TRBJ2-2; 10 bases agree with TRBD1. Germline CDR1 and CDR2: SGHVS and FNYEAQ. The V gene end was trimmed by 8 bases and the J gene end by 7 bases; junction bases not matched to a gene: 7. CDR3 length: 14 amino acids. This CDR3 is CASSRQGAGGELFF. The CDR3 bases are TGTGCCAGCTCGCGACAGGGGGCCGGCGGGGAGCTGTTTTTT.

Here the CDR3 reads CASSSRLAALDTQYF. Written as DNA, the CDR3 is TGTGCCAGCAGTTCGAGACTAGCGGCTCTGGATACGCAGTATTTT. The V call is TRBV28, the J call TRBJ2-3, with 9 bases matching TRBD2. This CDR3 spans 15 amino acids. Germline loops: CDR1 MDHEN, CDR2 SYDVKM. The junction had 8 bases not matched to a gene; V was cut back by 4 bases and J by 6 bases.

This clone has more than one count but fewer than ten. This specimen includes other DNA sequences encoding the same CDR3. This chain joins TRBV6-5 and TRBJ2-7; TRBD1 matches at 8 bases. J was trimmed by 0 bases and V by 5 bases; bases with no gene match: 3. Per germline, CDR1 MNHEY and CDR2 SVGAGI. The CDR3 has 14 amino acids. The chain's CDR3 is CASSRTGSSYEQYF. The CDR3, as DNA: TGTGCCAGCAGTCGGACAGGGTCCTCCTACGAGCAGTACTTC.